Sequencing of this T cell receptor (beta chain) was carried out in a study of identifying expanded T cells in peripheral blood. This clone was recorded once. Its antigen remains unknown. Study conclusions and caveats: Over around two and four weeks, about 17 and 20 clones changed, versus around 1.3 between replicates. Approximately 2-week clone count variance significantly increased as total template count grew.

Generated by immunoSEQ multiplex PCR, the TCRdb table keeps only in-frame clones and is missing some. Of about 130,000 clones in the sample, about 86% were seen once. CDR1 SGHNT and CDR2 YYREEE come from the germline V gene (reference sequence). CDR3 size: 13 residues. The ends lost 3 bases at V and 5 bases at J; junction bases unmatched: 2. This clonotype was sampled from a person between 18 and 69 years old in good health. Specimen: blood. The chain couples TRBV5-4 to TRBJ2-1; 7 bases are a match to TRBD1. CDR3 DNA sequence: TGTGCCAGCAGCTCGGGACAGCACAATGAGCAGTTCTTC. Protein product: CASSSGQHNEQFF. Combining the CDR3 with reference TRBV5-4 and TRBJ2-1 gives the whole variable domain ETGVTQSPTHLIKTRGQQVTLRCSSQSGHNTVSWYQQALGQGPQFIFQYYREEENGRGNFPPRFSGLQFPNYSSELNVNALELDDSALYLCASSSGQHNEQFFGPGTRLTVL.